This T cell receptor beta chain was sequenced during a study of blood T cell repertoires in COVID-19. Study in general: The United States, Italy and Spain provided the acute and convalescent COVID-19 samples. The analysed material was cDNA or gDNA that came from T cells, B-cell-depleted T cells, or PBMCs.

Original processing notes: Counts of nucleated cells, estimated from reference gene primer amplification, were obtained. The repertoire was sequenced with immunoSEQ multiplex PCR; TCRdb's copy has only in-frame clones and lacks some. V and J calls and clone size are those listed in that table; D and trimming were worked out from the DNA. The sample carries a few hundred thousand clones, 80% recorded once. Germline-derived CDR1 and CDR2 are MDHEN and SYDVKM. V was shortened by 3 bases and J by 4 bases, with 6 bases between the two germline ends. This CDR3 region has 12 residues. The rearrangement uses TRBV28 and TRBJ1-1; D remains unclear. Sequenced: peripheral blood. The clonotype comes from a human donor in a cohort sampled during active COVID-19. DNA of the CDR3: TGTGCCAGCAGTTTGCCGGTCACTGAAGCTTTCTTT. Translation: CASSLPVTEAFF.